Included here is one TCR beta chain sequence, with context. The data derive from a study of Tregs in tolerant kidney transplant recipients. Between the trimmed V and J ends, which lost 0 bases and 6 bases, there was a span of 14 bases. The CDR3 is 16 residues long. Germline CDR1 is SGHTA and CDR2 is FQGNSA. Generated by immunoSEQ multiplex PCR, the TCRdb table keeps only in-frame clones and is missing some. Among around 16,000 clones listed, just over 90% were seen once. Sequenced input: CD8+ T cells from blood. The receptor comes from a human donor in good health. This chain links TRBV7-2 with TRBJ1-4, with D perhaps TRBD1 (6 bases). This chain's CDR3 is CASSLASDRPDEKLFF. DNA for the CDR3: TGTGCCAGCAGCTTAGCGAGCGACAGGCCGGATGAAAAACTGTTTTTT.